These 9 T cell receptor beta chains originate from one sample sequenced in a study of Graves' ophthalmopathy and Graves' hyperthyroidism. Amplified TCR beta CDR3 regions were obtained using RNA transcripts as template. HTBI-primed first-round RT-PCR preceded second-round multiplex PCR. TCRdb processed the multiplex PCR reads anew with MiXCR; each CDR3 protein has one entry. Of hundreds of thousands of distinct CDR3 sequences in the sample, just over 40% were seen once. Sample: peripheral blood. The receptors derive from an adult man with Graves' ophthalmopathy.

Note on this clonotype: At one end the junction does not follow the germline gene, possibly because of a read error. The gene calls are TRBV7-8 and TRBJ1-5, with D tentatively TRBD1 (5 bases). Germline lookup yields CDR1 SGHVS and CDR2 FQNEAQ. The CDR3 contains 16 residues. The CDR3 loop is CASSQDIRGSNQPQHF. DNA for the CDR3: TGCGCCAGCAGCCAAGATATAAGGGGAAGCAATCAGCCCCAGCATTTT. The full variable domain, completed using reference TRBV7-8 and TRBJ1-5, is GAGVSQSPRYKVAKRGQDVALRCDPISGHVSLFWYQQALGQGPEFLTYFQNEAQLDKSGLPSDRFFAERPEGSVSTLKIQRTQQEDSAVYLCASSQDIRGSNQPQHFGDGTRLSIL.

Ten or more counts support this clonotype. The chain joins TRBV10-3 to TRBJ2-7; 7 positions match TRBD1. CDR1 and CDR2 (germline): ENHRY, SYGVKD. The CDR3 consists of 15 residues. J gave up 2 bases and V 6 bases, and 10 bases lay outside the gene matches. The CDR3 is CAIRGDRAYTYEQYF. For the CDR3, the DNA is TGTGCCATCAGGGGAGACAGGGCTTATACCTACGAGCAGTACTTC.

This clonotype was recorded many times. The chain links TRBV20-1 to TRBJ1-1, with D perhaps matching TRBD1 (6 bases). V was cut by 0 bases and J by 7 bases, with 12 bases left in between. CDR3 length: 13 residues. The germline CDR1 and CDR2 sequences are DFQATT and SNEGSKA (reference sequence). The CDR3 DNA reads as TGCAGTGCTAGAGAAGGGATGACAGGTGAAGCTTTCTTT. The encoded protein is CSAREGMTGEAFF.

Regarding this clonotype: A much larger clone differs from this one at a single base, so this may be a read error. J is TRBJ1-1 and V is TRBV7-9; the D is unclear. This CDR3 is built from 13 residues. Germline lookup yields CDR1 SEHNR and CDR2 FQNEAQ (reference sequence). V lost 5 bases to trimming and J lost 5 bases, with 12 bases between them. The CDR3 loop reads CASSKVLFTEAFF. CDR3 nucleotides: TGTGCCAGCAGCAAGGTCTTGTTTACTGAAGCTTTCTTT.

The chain joins TRBV5-1 to TRBJ2-7, with a weak D call TRBD1 (5 bases). This CDR3 is 9 amino acids long. Germline V gene sequence: CDR1 SGHRS, CDR2 YFSETQ. CDR3: CASSLDSGV. CDR3 DNA: TGCGCCAGCAGCTTGGACTCAGGGGTC.

In this sample, this clonotype turned up many times. J is TRBJ2-7 and V is TRBV19, with TRBD2 matching 7 bases. The CDR3 extends over 14 amino acids. V lost 4 bases to trimming and J lost 3 bases; unmatched junction nucleotides: 6. CDR1 and CDR2 (germline): LNHDA, SQIVND (reference sequence). The DNA for the CDR3 is TGTGCCAGTAGTACCACTAGCGACATCTACGAGCAGTACTTC. Translation: CASSTTSDIYEQYF. Variable domain in full (rest from reference TRBV19 and TRBJ2-7): DGGITQSPKYLFRKEGQNVTLSCEQNLNHDAMYWYRQDPGQGLRLIYYSQIVNDFQKGDIAEGYSVSREKKESFPLTVTSAQKNPTAFYLCASSTTSDIYEQYFGPGTRLTVT.

The CDR3 protein is CSVSRTSDSYEQYF. Here the CDR3 DNA reads TGCAGCGTTAGCCGGACTAGCGACTCCTACGAGCAGTACTTC. The chain uses TRBV29-1 and TRBJ2-7; TRBD2 agrees at 9 bases. The CDR3 is 14 residues long. The ends lost 5 bases at V and 0 bases at J; junction bases unmatched: 5. Per the germline V gene, CDR1 is SQVTM and CDR2 is ANQGSEA.

This clonotype has at least ten counts. The chain joins TRBV7-8 to TRBJ1-1; no firm D call. CDR3 length equals 15 residues. The germline V and J ends were trimmed by 1 base and 6 bases, with 15 bases remaining between them. Germline V lookup: CDR1 SGHVS, CDR2 FQNEAQ. The CDR3 DNA reads as TGTGCCAGCAGCTTAGAGACCCAATGGGTCTCTGAAGCTTTCTTT. It yields the protein CASSLETQWVSEAFF.

This clonotype came up many times. The J gene is TRBJ1-4, the V gene TRBV2; tentative D call: TRBD1 (5 bases). V lost 2 bases and J lost 5, with 15 bases in between. The CDR3 runs 16 residues. The germline gives CDR1 SNHLY, CDR2 FYNNEI. CDR3 nucleotide sequence: TGTGCCAGCAGTGAAAGGGGTAATAGGGTAAATGAAAAACTGTTTTTT. It is translated as CASSERGNRVNEKLFF.